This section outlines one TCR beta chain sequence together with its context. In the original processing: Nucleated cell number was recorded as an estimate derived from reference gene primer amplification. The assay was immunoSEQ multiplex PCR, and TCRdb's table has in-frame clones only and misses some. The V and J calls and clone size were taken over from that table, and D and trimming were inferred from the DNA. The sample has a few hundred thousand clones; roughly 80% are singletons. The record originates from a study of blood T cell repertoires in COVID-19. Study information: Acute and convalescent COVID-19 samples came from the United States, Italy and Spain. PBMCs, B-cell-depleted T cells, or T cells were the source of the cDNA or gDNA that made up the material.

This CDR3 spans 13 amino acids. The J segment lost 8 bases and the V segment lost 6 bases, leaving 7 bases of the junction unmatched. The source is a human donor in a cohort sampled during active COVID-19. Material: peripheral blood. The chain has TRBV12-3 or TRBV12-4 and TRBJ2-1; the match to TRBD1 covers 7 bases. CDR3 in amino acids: CASSLKGGHEQFF. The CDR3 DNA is TGTGCCAGCAGCCTCAAAGGGGGCCATGAGCAGTTCTTC.